This is a list of T cell receptor beta chains from one sample in a study of beta chain features in type 1 diabetes. This table comes from immunoSEQ multiplex PCR, and its TCRdb copy is limited to in-frame clones, with some not included. The sample has more than 250,000 clones; 20% are singletons. The sequenced sample was naive CD4+ T cells from blood. The source of these receptors is a middle-aged woman with type 1 diabetes. The CDR3 runs from the conserved cysteine through the conserved F or W. A D gene is named only where the DNA matches it firmly. Clone size is not always given. Where it is, it says once, few, many or a class for expanded clones.

.	TRBJ2-7	.	TRBV9	CASSRWGEWDEQYF	TGTGCCAGCAGCAGGTGGGGAGAATGGGACGAGCAGTACTTC
.	TRBJ1-1	.	TRBV5-1	CASSLTGKAFF	TGCGCCAGCAGCTTAACAGGGAAAGCTTTCTTT
TRBD1	TRBJ1-2	.	TRBV29-1	CSVGGQGVSENGYTF	TGCAGCGTTGGAGGCCAGGGGGTTTCGGAAAATGGCTACACCTTC
TRBD1	TRBJ1-2	few	TRBV27	CASRPADRVNGYTF	TGTGCCAGCAGACCCGCGGACAGGGTTAACGGCTACACCTTC
TRBD2	TRBJ2-1	.	TRBV9	CASSVAGAGVRNEQFF	TGTGCCAGCAGCGTAGCTGGAGCGGGAGTTCGCAATGAGCAGTTCTTC
.	TRBJ2-6	.	TRBV28	CASIQGGSGANVLTF	TGTGCCAGCATCCAAGGGGGATCTGGGGCCAACGTCCTGACTTTC
TRBD1	TRBJ1-1	few	TRBV19	CASERTGTVGNTEAFF	TGTGCCAGTGAGCGGACAGGGACGGTCGGGAACACTGAAGCTTTCTTT
.	TRBJ1-1	few	TRBV9	CASSVRGNTEAFF	TGTGCCAGCAGCGTTCGGGGGAACACTGAAGCTTTCTTT
.	TRBJ2-2	few	TRBV15	CATSRGVAGPGELFF	TGTGCCACCAGCAGAGGGGTCGCAGGGCCCGGGGAGCTGTTTTTT
TRBD1	TRBJ2-7	.	TRBV18	CASSPPGTAYEQYF	TGTGCCAGCTCACCACCCGGGACAGCCTACGAGCAGTACTTC
.	TRBJ1-2	few	TRBV29-1	CSVVKGVRGYTF	TGCAGCGTTGTGAAAGGGGTGAGGGGCTACACCTTC
.	TRBJ2-3	few	TRBV5-1	CASSSTRLPDTQYF	TGCGCCAGCAGCTCCACTAGGTTACCAGATACGCAGTATTTT
.	TRBJ2-1	few	TRBV6-5	CASSRGTGLNEQFF	TGTGCCAGCAGCAGGGGCACAGGTTTGAATGAGCAGTTCTTC
TRBD2	TRBJ2-5	.	TRBV4-3	CASSQEPAGAETQYF	TGCGCCAGCAGCCAAGAACCAGCGGGGGCAGAGACCCAGTACTTC
TRBD2	TRBJ2-7	few	TRBV30	CAWREAGGTSYEQYF	TGTGCCTGGAGAGAAGCGGGAGGTACGTCCTACGAGCAGTACTTC
.	TRBJ2-2	few	TRBV5-4	CASSLGTELFF	TGTGCCAGCAGCTTAGGGACAGAGCTGTTTTTT
.	TRBJ1-2	.	TRBV28	CASSLWQGGTYGYTF	TGTGCCAGCAGTTTATGGCAGGGAGGGACCTATGGCTACACCTTC
TRBD2	TRBJ2-1	.	TRBV29-1	CSVGGTSLRNEQFF	TGCAGCGTGGGGGGGACTAGCCTTAGGAATGAGCAGTTCTTC
TRBD1	TRBJ1-1	.	TRBV29-1	CSVGQGADTEAFF	TGCAGCGTTGGACAGGGGGCGGACACTGAAGCTTTCTTT
TRBD1	TRBJ2-6	.	TRBV28	CASSPTDRAAFGANVLTF	TGTGCCAGCAGTCCTACGGACAGGGCTGCGTTCGGGGCCAACGTCCTGACTTTC
.	TRBJ2-1	.	TRBV2	CASSESTRLGEQFF	TGTGCCAGCAGTGAGAGCACTAGACTTGGTGAGCAGTTCTTC
TRBD2	TRBJ2-1	few	TRBV4-3	CASSQDRRAGYNEQFF	TGCGCCAGCAGCCAAGATCGAAGAGCGGGATACAATGAGCAGTTCTTC